Each of the 9 T cell receptor beta chains below was sequenced from the same sample in a study of cytomegalovirus exposure and HLA in healthy donors. Vbeta (60) and Jbeta (13) primers were used in the PCR. Using immunoSEQ multiplex PCR, the repertoire was profiled, and TCRdb retains in-frame clones only, with some absent. This sample yields some 120,000 clones, of which approximately 70% are seen a single time; approximately 4.3% belongs to the top ten. Source material: PBMCs. The receptors shown here come from a man aged 60 to 75 in good health and CMV-seropositive.

A word on this clone: Other DNA sequences of this sample code for an identical CDR3. The chain's CDR3 is CASSQGDTYEQYF. The DNA for the CDR3 is TGCGCCAGCAGCCAAGGGGACACCTACGAGCAGTACTTC. The rearrangement joins TRBV4-1 to TRBJ2-7; TRBD1 is a possible D gene (6 bases). Germline loops: CDR1 MGHRA, CDR2 YSYEKL. This CDR3 contains 13 residues. Trimming shortened V by 1 base and J by 2 bases, and 6 bases separated the two germline ends.

The count of this clone is one. Here the CDR3 reads CASSRTGTSGSYEQYF. In DNA, the CDR3 is TGTGCCAGCAGCCGCACCGGGACTAGCGGCTCCTACGAGCAGTACTTC. This sequence joins TRBV4-2 and TRBJ2-5; TRBD2 matches 11 bases. Gene TRBJ2-7 matches the end of the DNA better, so the J call may be wrong. Germline CDR1 and CDR2: LGHNA and YNFKEQ. The CDR3 contains 16 residues.

The J gene is TRBJ1-2, the V gene TRBV29-1; D call uncertain. Trimming shortened V by 5 bases and J by 8 bases, and 15 bases separated the two germline ends. This CDR3 is 12 amino acids long. CDR1 is SQVTM, CDR2 ANQGSEA, per germline. The CDR3 bases are TGCAGCGTTTTTCGGGGAACGGAAGGCTACACCTTC. This translates into CSVFRGTEGYTF.

The chain recombines TRBV9 with TRBJ2-2, with a weak D call TRBD2 (6 bases). CDR3 size: 17 residues. Between the trimmed V and J ends, which lost 2 bases and 2 bases, there was a span of 16 bases. CDR1 is SGDLS and CDR2 is YYNGEE in the germline V gene. CDR3: CASSVTPGGDNTGELFF. The CDR3, as DNA: TGTGCCAGCAGCGTTACACCCGGCGGGGATAACACCGGGGAGCTGTTTTTT.

The V gene is TRBV4-2, the J gene TRBJ2-3; 8 positions match TRBD2. There are 14 residues in the CDR3. V trimming: 6 bases; J trimming: 3 bases; junction bases outside the gene matches: 5. CDR1 and CDR2 (germline): LGHNA, YNFKEQ. The CDR3 DNA is TGTGCCAGCAGTGGTAGCGGGGTGACAGATACGCAGTATTTT. The encoded protein is CASSGSGVTDTQYF.

This chain joins TRBV6-6 and TRBJ1-3, with 7 bases that match TRBD1. This CDR3 contains 13 residues. V dropped 4 bases and J dropped 6; count of bases not matched to a gene: 3. Germline CDR1 reads MNHNY; CDR2 reads SVGAGI (reference sequence). The CDR3 reads CASSSDRLNTIYF. CDR3 in DNA: TGTGCCAGCAGTTCGGACAGGTTAAACACCATATATTTT.

The rearrangement links TRBV7-2 to TRBJ2-1; D may be TRBD2 (7 bases). V lost 3 bases to trimming and J lost 10 bases, with 16 bases between them. Germline V gene sequence: CDR1 SGHTA, CDR2 FQGNSA. There are 14 residues in the CDR3. CDR3 coding DNA: TGTGCCAGCAGCTTTGGGGGGGGCCGAGAGGAGCAGTTCTTC. Translation: CASSFGGGREEQFF.

The V gene is TRBV7-9, the J gene TRBJ2-1; 10 bases agree with TRBD2. The CDR3 is 15 amino acids. Trimming at V came to 1 base and at J to 7 bases, leaving 4 bases not matched to a gene. From germline, CDR1 is SEHNR and CDR2 FQNEAQ (reference sequence). Written as DNA, the CDR3 is TGTGCCAGCAGCTTAGTCCTAGCGGGGGCTAATGAGCAGTTCTTC. This translates into CASSLVLAGANEQFF.

The rearrangement joins TRBV2 to TRBJ2-7, with D perhaps matching TRBD1 (6 bases). Trimming removed 8 bases from V and 0 bases from J, with 17 bases in between. Germline V gives CDR1 SNHLY, CDR2 FYNNEI. The CDR3 is made up of 15 amino acids. CDR3 in amino acids: CASCRQEATSYEQYF. CDR3 coding DNA: TGTGCCAGCTGCAGACAGGAGGCCACCTCCTACGAGCAGTACTTC.